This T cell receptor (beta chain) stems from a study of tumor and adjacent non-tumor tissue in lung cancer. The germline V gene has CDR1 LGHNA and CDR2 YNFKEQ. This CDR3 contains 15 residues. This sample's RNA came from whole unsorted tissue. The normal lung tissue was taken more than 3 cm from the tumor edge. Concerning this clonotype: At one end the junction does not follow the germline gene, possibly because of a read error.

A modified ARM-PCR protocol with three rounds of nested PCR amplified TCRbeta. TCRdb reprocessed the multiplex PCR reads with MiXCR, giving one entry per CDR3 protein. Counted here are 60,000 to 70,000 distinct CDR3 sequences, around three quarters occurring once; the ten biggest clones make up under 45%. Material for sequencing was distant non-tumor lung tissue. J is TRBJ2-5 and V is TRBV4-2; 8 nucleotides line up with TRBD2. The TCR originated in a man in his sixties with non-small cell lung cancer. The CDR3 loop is CVSSQQSGGSETQYF. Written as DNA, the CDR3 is TGTGTCAGCAGCCAACAAAGCGGGGGCAGTGAGACCCAGTACTTC.